The rows below give T cell receptor beta chains drawn from one sample of a study of blood T cell repertoires in COVID-19. Method: immunoSEQ multiplex PCR; TCRdb's copy keeps in-frame clones and lacks some. The repertoire holds approximately 70,000 clones, with around 86% as singletons. The sample taken for sequencing was peripheral blood. Receptors were obtained from a man aged 50 to 59 with active COVID-19. Each CDR3 is given with its conserved first and last residue. A row's size may be missing; if present it is once, few, many or a size class.

size,V,CDR3
NA,TRBV9,CASSVGPAGGLTGELFF
NA,TRBV7-2,CASSPQASGTADTQYF
NA,TRBV5-1,CASSLAVGGADFGSYEQYF
once,TRBV6-5,CATQFGRGSNQPQHF
NA,TRBV27,CASFREGYTEAFF
NA,TRBV5-1,CASSLSGNEQFF
NA,TRBV15,CATSGGTGWNEQFF
NA,TRBV9,CASTPPGGKAVNEKLFF
NA,TRBV9,CASSPHLGRENQETQYF
NA,TRBV7-7,CASSPGGYNEQFF
NA,TRBV4-3,CASSPDRGYEQYF
NA,TRBV30,CAWSRTGGTEAFF
NA,TRBV6-5,CASSYLPSYEQYF
NA,TRBV5-1,CASSLDRMNTEAFF
NA,TRBV10-3,CAISLTGGVTEAFF
NA,TRBV19,CASKEQGRTDTQYF
NA,TRBV4-1,CASSQKSGGAIDTQYF
once,TRBV5-1,CASGGTSGGAVDTQYF
once,TRBV7-2,CASSITGSPLHF
NA,TRBV14,CASSQTGVGEKLFF
NA,TRBV5-1,CASSLGGGGGNQPQHF
NA,TRBV14,CASSQGSEQGEFYGYTF
NA,TRBV7-6,CASSPRQELPLHF
NA,TRBV4-2,CASSQELAGGLEQYF
NA,TRBV5-1,CASSLGGGSYEQYF
NA,TRBV5-6,CASSLAPGSNSPLHF
NA,TRBV27,CASSLNGQTYEQYF
NA,TRBV28,CASSQQGTTGELFF
NA,TRBV5-1,CASSLGGVDNEQFF